Listed below are T cell receptor beta chains from one sample, sequenced in a study of T cells after yellow fever vaccination. TCRdb re-called the 5' RACE reads through MiXCR, storing one row per CDR3 protein. Of approximately 550,000 distinct CDR3 sequences listed, 15% to 20% are singletons. The starting material was PBMCs, obtained 15 days after the yellow fever booster vaccination. The receptors were sampled from a man younger than 40 who received the YFV17D yellow fever vaccine. CDR3s include the opening cysteine and the closing phenylalanine or tryptophan. The D gene is left open where the match is weak. Not all rows give a size; the values are once, few, many and, for expanded clones, a class.

CDR3 protein | clone size | CDR3 length | V gene | D gene
CAWSESGETQYF | few | 12 | TRBV30 | .
CASSPLDISYEQYF | . | 14 | TRBV18 | .
CSVEVLELGHEQYF | . | 14 | TRBV29-1 | .
CASSLWGAGANVLTF | many | 15 | TRBV27 | .
CSARTGTGARYEQYF | . | 15 | TRBV20-1 | TRBD1
CASSPRQTYEQYF | . | 13 | TRBV12-3/TRBV12-4 | .
CASSLKPPPSSTANVLTF | few | 18 | TRBV5-5 | .
CASRGGAGMGEQFF | few | 14 | TRBV28 | .
CATSQRERNEQFF | . | 13 | TRBV24-1 | TRBD2
CASSSPTSGETQYF | . | 14 | TRBV7-9 | TRBD2
CSVGTGGNQPQHF | . | 13 | TRBV29-1 | TRBD1
CASSQALTYERYF | . | 13 | TRBV4-3 | .
CASSLASGIGSYNEQFF | . | 17 | TRBV5-6 | TRBD2
CASSLGRGKYEQYF | . | 14 | TRBV7-8 | .
CSVDSGRAHEQFF | few | 13 | TRBV29-1 | TRBD2
CASSQDSGRVYEQYF | few | 15 | TRBV4-3 | TRBD2
CASSPARTEAFF | few | 12 | TRBV7-9 | .
CASSLVRQPNTGELFF | . | 16 | TRBV7-8 | .
CASSLLPGTFQETQYF | once | 16 | TRBV7-2 | .
CASSLDYSGETQYF | . | 14 | TRBV7-2 | .
CAISEAGYGYTF | . | 12 | TRBV10-3 | .
CATSAVAGVDTGELFF | . | 16 | TRBV24-1 | TRBD2
CASSDTGLEQFF | . | 12 | TRBV6-4 | .
CASTRTPKETQYF | . | 13 | TRBV7-8 | .
CSAGTGASTDTQYF | few | 14 | TRBV20-1 | .
CASSLSPGGGQETQNF | . | 16 | TRBV28 | TRBD1
CASSPAPVGETQYF | few | 14 | TRBV7-8 | .
CSVGTSALTGELFF | . | 14 | TRBV29-1 | TRBD2
CATSRPRTSGINEQFF | . | 16 | TRBV15 | TRBD2
CASRLGGAGETQYF | few | 14 | TRBV19 | .
CASTKTSNYEQFF | . | 13 | TRBV12-3/TRBV12-4 | .
CASSPPDGRSYEQYF | few | 15 | TRBV5-1 | .
CASSLLVSGRDDNEQFF | . | 17 | TRBV11-2 | TRBD2
CASSLLSDNEQFF | . | 13 | TRBV5-1 | .
CSARGDTSSYNEQFF | once | 15 | TRBV20-1 | .
CASSAPGTAPYNEQFF | few | 16 | TRBV19 | TRBD1
CAWSPAGISYEQYF | once | 14 | TRBV30 | .
CASSLTASEQFF | . | 12 | TRBV5-5 | .
CASSRTSETRKQYF | . | 14 | TRBV6-1 | TRBD2
CASSLGGNSNQPQHF | . | 15 | TRBV5-4 | .
CASSFGTSGDTQYF | . | 14 | TRBV27 | TRBD2
CASSLVPSGNPGELFF | . | 16 | TRBV5-4 | TRBD2
CASSLRGIETQYF | . | 13 | TRBV12-3/TRBV12-4 | .
CASSGDWGNVYNEQFF | many | 16 | TRBV5-1 | .
CSARDRDQPQHF | . | 12 | TRBV20-1 | .
CASRGRGKNIQYF | few | 13 | TRBV5-6 | .
CATSDWNTEAFF | few | 12 | TRBV24-1 | .
CATSDFKDGYTF | . | 12 | TRBV24-1 | .
CASSVDLTPSNYGYTF | few | 16 | TRBV9 | .
CSARKPGTAFYEQYF | few | 15 | TRBV20-1 | .
CASSLELAGAPNEQFF | few | 16 | TRBV5-6 | TRBD2